This is a list of T cell receptor beta chains from one sample in a study of chemoradiotherapy in HPV16-positive cancers. Profiled with immunoSEQ multiplex PCR; TCRdb holds only in-frame clones, not every one. The repertoire consists of 30,000 to 50,000 clones, with around 80% occurring once and the leading ten covering roughly 5.1%. This specimen consisted of blood, obtained from a patient who underwent chemoradiotherapy. Receptors originate from a human donor with HPV-associated anogenital cancer. CDR3s include the opening cysteine and the closing phenylalanine or tryptophan. D genes are given only for firm matches. Clone sizes are given selectively: once, few, many, or a class where the clone is expanded.

TRBV7-9	TRBJ2-5	once	TRBD1	CASSLDRVQETQYF	TGTGCCAGCAGCTTGGACAGGGTACAGGAGACCCAGTACTTC
TRBV7-9	TRBJ2-7	NA	NA	CASSTSRVSDDRRAYEQYF	TGTGCCAGCAGCACTAGTCGGGTTAGCGACGACAGGCGCGCCTACGAGCAGTACTTC
TRBV13	TRBJ2-7	NA	TRBD1	CASSYRGATYEQYF	TGTGCCAGCAGCTACAGGGGCGCTACCTACGAGCAGTACTTC
TRBV6-6	TRBJ2-2	NA	TRBD2	CASSTSGGAPGELFF	TGTGCCAGCAGTACTAGCGGGGGGGCTCCCGGGGAGCTGTTTTTT
TRBV5-1	TRBJ1-2	NA	NA	CASSLDSSAPYGYTF	TGCGCCAGCAGCTTGGATTCGTCAGCCCCGTATGGCTACACCTTC
TRBV30	TRBJ1-2	once	TRBD1	CAWSVDDRVGYTF	TGTGCCTGGAGCGTAGATGACAGGGTTGGCTACACCTTC
TRBV27	TRBJ1-6	NA	NA	CASSWKGQAPLHF	TGTGCCAGCAGTTGGAAAGGTCAGGCACCCCTCCACTTT
TRBV30	TRBJ1-1	NA	NA	CAWSSGTSDTEAFF	TGTGCCTGGAGTAGTGGGACCTCGGACACTGAAGCTTTCTTT
TRBV7-7	TRBJ2-2	NA	NA	CASSPAGTGELFF	TGTGCCAGCAGCCCCGCGGGGACCGGGGAGCTGTTTTTT
TRBV5-1	TRBJ2-2	NA	TRBD2	CASSLATSGGANTGELFF	TGCGCCAGCAGCTTGGCAACTAGCGGGGGGGCTAACACCGGGGAGCTGTTTTTT